The rows below give T cell receptor beta chains drawn from one sample of a study of blood T cell repertoires in COVID-19. Sequencing used immunoSEQ multiplex PCR; TCRdb keeps in-frame clones, though not all of them. The sample gives 250,000 to 350,000 clones, more than 75% of which show up once; around 2.6% is in the top ten. The specimen sequenced was PBMCs or T cells enriched from blood (not recorded which). Receptor source: a man in his 60s who had recovered from COVID-19. The CDR3 runs from the conserved cysteine through the conserved F or W. The D gene is left open where the match is weak. For some rows the clone size is stated as once, few or many, or as a class when expanded; others skip it.

J gene: TRBJ1-3; V gene: TRBV20-1; clone size: NA; D gene: NA; CDR3 DNA: TGCAGTGCTAGTCCGGGGATGGGTGGAAACACCATATATTTT; CDR3 protein: CSASPGMGGNTIYF
J gene: TRBJ1-2; V gene: TRBV5-5; clone size: NA; D gene: NA; CDR3 DNA: TGTGCCAGCAGCTCCCAGTTGGACTATGGCTACACCTTC; CDR3 protein: CASSSQLDYGYTF
J gene: TRBJ2-7; V gene: TRBV2; clone size: NA; D gene: TRBD1; CDR3 DNA: TGTGCCAGCAATTACGACAGGGGTAACGAGCAGTACTTC; CDR3 protein: CASNYDRGNEQYF
J gene: TRBJ2-7; V gene: TRBV6-5; clone size: NA; D gene: NA; CDR3 DNA: TGTGCCAGCAAAGAACACTATTACGAGCAGTACTTC; CDR3 protein: CASKEHYYEQYF
J gene: TRBJ2-1; V gene: TRBV6-1; clone size: NA; D gene: TRBD1; CDR3 DNA: TGTGCCAGCAGTGAATTACTGGGACAGAGTTACTACAATGAGCAGTTCTTC; CDR3 protein: CASSELLGQSYYNEQFF
J gene: TRBJ1-1; V gene: TRBV13; clone size: NA; D gene: NA; CDR3 DNA: TGTGCCAGCAGCTCGGGCACTGAAGCTTTCTTT; CDR3 protein: CASSSGTEAFF
J gene: TRBJ1-2; V gene: TRBV4-1; clone size: once; D gene: TRBD1; CDR3 DNA: TGCGCCAGCAGCCAGGGACAGGGGGTTGACTATGGCTACACCTTC; CDR3 protein: CASSQGQGVDYGYTF
J gene: TRBJ1-6; V gene: TRBV28; clone size: NA; D gene: NA; CDR3 DNA: TGTGCCAGCAACCCAGGGGTGTCCTATAATTCACCCCTCCACTTT; CDR3 protein: CASNPGVSYNSPLHF
J gene: TRBJ2-3; V gene: TRBV5-4; clone size: NA; D gene: TRBD1; CDR3 DNA: TGTGCCAGCAGCCCGAGGGGGCTGGCAGATACGCAGTATTTT; CDR3 protein: CASSPRGLADTQYF
J gene: TRBJ1-2; V gene: TRBV18; clone size: once; D gene: TRBD1; CDR3 DNA: TGTGCCAGCTCACCGGGGACAGGGGATAGCTACACCTTC; CDR3 protein: CASSPGTGDSYTF
J gene: TRBJ1-4; V gene: TRBV2; clone size: NA; D gene: NA; CDR3 DNA: TGTGCCAGCAGTGAGAGAGGGTTAGCGGCAACTAATGAAAAACTGTTTTTT; CDR3 protein: CASSERGLAATNEKLFF
J gene: TRBJ2-5; V gene: TRBV4-1; clone size: NA; D gene: NA; CDR3 DNA: TGCGCCAGCAGCCTTACCGGACACATACAAGAGACCCAGTACTTC; CDR3 protein: CASSLTGHIQETQYF
J gene: TRBJ2-5; V gene: TRBV3-1/TRBV3-2; clone size: NA; D gene: NA; CDR3 DNA: TGTGCCAGCAGCCTTCCCGGGACCCAGTACTTC; CDR3 protein: CASSLPGTQYF
J gene: TRBJ1-4; V gene: TRBV19; clone size: NA; D gene: TRBD1; CDR3 DNA: TGTGCCAGTTCGAGCGACAGGGACAAACTGTTTTTT; CDR3 protein: CASSSDRDKLFF
J gene: TRBJ1-1; V gene: TRBV4-2; clone size: few; D gene: TRBD1; CDR3 DNA: TGTGCCAGCAGCCAACTACACGGACAGGGAACGGTAGGCACTGAAGCTTTCTTT; CDR3 protein: CASSQLHGQGTVGTEAFF
J gene: TRBJ2-3; V gene: TRBV11-2; clone size: NA; D gene: NA; CDR3 DNA: TGTGCCAGCAGCTTTGACCCCGCCAGGGCAGATACGCAGTATTTT; CDR3 protein: CASSFDPARADTQYF
J gene: TRBJ2-7; V gene: TRBV14; clone size: NA; D gene: TRBD2; CDR3 DNA: TGTGCCAGCAGCGCCGGGACTAGCGGCTCCTACGAGCAGTACTTC; CDR3 protein: CASSAGTSGSYEQYF
J gene: TRBJ1-5; V gene: TRBV5-5; clone size: NA; D gene: TRBD1; CDR3 DNA: TGTGCCAGCAGCCTGATTGGGACAGGGGGTGTCAGCAATCAGCCCCAGCATTTT; CDR3 protein: CASSLIGTGGVSNQPQHF
J gene: TRBJ1-2; V gene: TRBV5-5; clone size: NA; D gene: NA; CDR3 DNA: TGTGCCAGCAGCATACAAGACGGGGGCTATGGCTACACCTTC; CDR3 protein: CASSIQDGGYGYTF
J gene: TRBJ2-4; V gene: TRBV10-3; clone size: NA; D gene: TRBD1; CDR3 DNA: TGTGCCATCAGTTGGACAGGGGGCCTGGCCAAAAACATTCAGTACTTC; CDR3 protein: CAISWTGGLAKNIQYF
J gene: TRBJ2-2; V gene: TRBV18; clone size: NA; D gene: TRBD1; CDR3 DNA: TGTGCCAGCTCACCATACGGACAGGGGTCCGGGGAGCTGTTTTTT; CDR3 protein: CASSPYGQGSGELFF
J gene: TRBJ1-5; V gene: TRBV4-1; clone size: NA; D gene: TRBD1; CDR3 DNA: TGCGCCAGCAGCCCATCGGGACAGGGCAATCAGCCCCAGCATTTT; CDR3 protein: CASSPSGQGNQPQHF
J gene: TRBJ1-1; V gene: TRBV4-1; clone size: NA; D gene: NA; CDR3 DNA: TGCGCCAGCAGCCCGGACAGACGCAATATTATGAACACTGAAGCTTTCTTT; CDR3 protein: CASSPDRRNIMNTEAFF